The 26 T cell receptor beta chains below were found in one sample sequenced in a study of blood T cell repertoires in COVID-19 (dated by TCRdb to the early 2020s). Library prep was done by the immunoSEQ multiplex PCR assay. TCRdb took over this immuneACCESS table, retaining in-frame rearrangements with V and J assigned. Such tables are incomplete; in checked studies, under half of the missing clones stem from an unresolved V gene, and the remainder is unexplained. Here the sample has more than 100,000 clones; 90% occur a single time. 3.5% to 4% of the sample lies in the top ten. Sequences were obtained from peripheral blood. These receptors were taken from a woman aged 60-70 years with COVID-19, enrolled during active disease.

The chain employs TRBV4-3 and TRBJ1-3, with 7 positions matching TRBD1. Looked up from germline, CDR1 is LGHNA and CDR2 is YSLEER. CDR3 length equals 18 residues. The V and J ends lost 0 bases and 0 bases, in that order; junction bases with no gene match: 8. As DNA, the CDR3 is TGCGCCAGCAGCCAAGATCTCGGGACAGTCCTCTCTGGAAACACCATATATTTT. It codes for CASSQDLGTVLSGNTIYF.

Only one count was recorded for this clone. CDR3 residues: CASSRTSGPNEQFF. Here the CDR3 DNA reads TGTGCCAGCTCGCGGACTAGCGGGCCCAATGAGCAGTTCTTC. The gene calls are TRBV18 and TRBJ2-1; 11 nucleotides align to TRBD2. V lost 6 bases to trimming and J lost 6 bases; unmatched junction nucleotides: 4. The CDR3 consists of 14 residues. Germline V gives CDR1 KGHSH, CDR2 LQKENI.

The chain joins TRBV5-4 to TRBJ1-2, with 7 positions matching TRBD1. Trimming removed 5 bases from V and 8 bases from J; junction bases left unmatched: 9. The length of the CDR3 is 13 residues. CDR1 is SGHNT, CDR2 YYREEE, per germline (reference sequence). The CDR3 DNA reads TGTGCCAGCAGTGATACAGGGGTAATCGGCTACACCTTC. It codes for CASSDTGVIGYTF.

CDR3 sequence (DNA): TGTGCCAGCAGCTTGGAGGGGTCTGAAGCTTTCTTT. It translates to CASSLEGSEAFF. V usage is TRBV5-4 and J usage is TRBJ1-1; D possibly corresponds to TRBD1 (5 bases). The V end was cut by 0 bases, the J end by 6 bases, with 6 bases between. The CDR3 covers 12 residues. Looked up from germline, CDR1 is SGHNT and CDR2 is YYREEE (reference sequence).

The chain couples TRBV5-1 to TRBJ2-7; tentative D call: TRBD2 (5 bases). Germline V CDR1 and CDR2: SGHRS, YFSETQ. Trimming shortened V by 0 bases and J by 4 bases, and 8 bases separated the two germline ends. The CDR3 runs to 13 residues. CDR3 coding DNA: TGCGCCAGCAGCTTGGGGTGGGAGTACGAGCAGTACTTC. This gives the protein CASSLGWEYEQYF.

The V gene is TRBV29-1, the J gene TRBJ1-1; 10 bases are shared with TRBD1. The CDR3 loop spans 16 amino acids. CDR1 is SQVTM, CDR2 ANQGSEA, per germline. Germline trimming cut 7 bases from V and 2 bases from J; bases unmatched to any gene: 13. CDR3 region: CSAHRDRGALNTEAFF. CDR3 sequence (DNA): TGCAGCGCGCACCGGGACAGGGGAGCCCTAAACACTGAAGCTTTCTTT.

This clone has only a few counts. The DNA for the CDR3 is TGTGCCAGTAGATTAGACAGGCAATCCAATGGCTACACCTTC. Translated: CASRLDRQSNGYTF. The V call is TRBV19, the J call TRBJ1-2, with D possibly being TRBD1 (6 bases). V lost 6 bases and J lost 6, with 17 bases in between. Per the germline V gene, CDR1 is LNHDA and CDR2 is SQIVND (reference sequence). The CDR3 contains 14 residues.

V gene TRBV5-6 combines with J gene TRBJ1-1; no clear D gene. This CDR3 is built from 16 residues. Germline values: CDR1 SGHDT, CDR2 YYEEEE. The V end lost 0 bases, the J end lost 0 bases, and 12 bases lay between the germline ends. The CDR3 DNA reads TGTGCCAGCAGCTTGGACCCTCGCCTAATGAACACTGAAGCTTTCTTT. Its protein is CASSLDPRLMNTEAFF.

This clone is a singleton in its sample. The V call is TRBV4-3, the J call TRBJ1-5; D may be TRBD1 (6 bases). CDR3 size: 16 residues. Germline values: CDR1 LGHNA, CDR2 YSLEER. V was clipped by 4 bases and J by 4 bases, with 17 bases between them. In DNA form, the CDR3 reads TGCGCCAGCAGCCCCCCTGATAGGACAGATAATCAGCCCCAGCATTTT. This codes for CASSPPDRTDNQPQHF.

This clone was observed once. This chain joins TRBV7-9 and TRBJ1-6, with D maybe TRBD1 (5 bases). CDR3 size: 15 residues. The germline gives CDR1 SEHNR, CDR2 FQNEAQ (reference sequence). Between the trimmed V and J ends, which lost 6 bases and 3 bases, there was a span of 12 bases. The CDR3 spells CASSKTVYYNSPLHF. The CDR3 DNA reads TGTGCCAGCAGTAAGACAGTCTACTATAATTCACCCCTCCACTTT. Combining the CDR3 with reference TRBV7-9 and TRBJ1-6 gives the whole variable domain DTGVSQNPRHKITKRGQNVTFRCDPISEHNRLYWYRQTLGQGPEFLTYFQNEAQLEKSRLLSDRFSAERPKGSFSTLEIQRTEQGDSAMYLCASSKTVYYNSPLHFGNGTRLTVT.

J is TRBJ1-2 and V is TRBV7-2, with a weak D call TRBD1 (5 bases). The germline CDR1 and CDR2 sequences are SGHTA and FQGNSA. The V end lost 6 bases, the J end lost 8 bases, and 19 bases lay between the germline ends. CDR3 length: 14 amino acids. The CDR3 spells CASRRGGVYGGYTF. The CDR3 region has the DNA TGTGCCAGCAGGAGGGGAGGAGTTTATGGCGGCTACACCTTC.

The chain has TRBV18 and TRBJ2-5, with a weak D call TRBD1 (7 bases). Between the trimmed V and J ends, which lost 6 bases and 4 bases, there was a span of 12 bases. CDR3 length equals 13 residues. Germline V gene sequence: CDR1 KGHSH, CDR2 LQKENI. The CDR3 reads CASSRQGGETQYF. The CDR3 nucleotides are TGTGCCAGCTCCCGACAGGGAGGAGAGACCCAGTACTTC.

The chain recombines TRBV15 with TRBJ1-5, with TRBD1 identical over 9 bases. There are 15 residues in the CDR3. J lost 8 bases, V lost 1 base, and 6 bases had no gene match. Germline V lookup: CDR1 LNHNV, CDR2 YYDKDF (reference sequence). The CDR3 sequence is CATSRGGTGSKPQHF. CDR3 DNA sequence: TGTGCCACCAGCAGAGGCGGGACAGGGAGTAAGCCCCAGCATTTT.

The chain employs TRBV27 and TRBJ2-7; D is possibly TRBD1 (5 bases). CDR3 length equals 16 residues. V was clipped by 4 bases and J by 0 bases, with 16 bases between them. CDR1 MNHEY and CDR2 SMNVEV come from the germline V gene (reference sequence). DNA of the CDR3: TGTGCCAGCAGTTCGTACAGGCTTTCCCTCTCCTACGAGCAGTACTTC. Amino acids: CASSSYRLSLSYEQYF.

The chain joins TRBV19 to TRBJ1-3; 7 bases match TRBD1. Germline V gene data show CDR1 as LNHDA and CDR2 as SQIVND (reference sequence). The CDR3 extends over 16 amino acids. The J segment lost 0 bases and the V segment lost 9 bases, leaving 11 bases of the junction unmatched. The CDR3 region has the DNA TGTGCCAGCGGCGAAAACAGGGGCTACTCTGGAAACACCATATATTTT. It specifies CASGENRGYSGNTIYF.

The rearrangement joins TRBV5-1 to TRBJ1-1, with D perhaps TRBD1 (5 bases). Trimming shortened V by 1 base and J by 7 bases, and 11 bases separated the two germline ends. CDR1 and CDR2 from the germline V gene are SGHRS and YFSETQ. The CDR3 consists of 13 residues. CDR3 protein: CASSLWGGSEAFF. The CDR3 coding sequence is TGCGCCAGCAGCTTGTGGGGCGGGAGTGAAGCTTTCTTT.

The chain has TRBV7-2 and TRBJ1-3; 7 nucleotides agree with TRBD1. Germline CDR1 reads SGHTA; CDR2 reads FQGNSA. Germline trimming cut 5 bases from V and 1 base from J; bases unmatched to any gene: 5. The CDR3 has 15 amino acids. In DNA form, the CDR3 reads TGTGCCAGCAGCATACGACAGGGATCTGGAAACACCATATATTTT. This gives the protein CASSIRQGSGNTIYF. The full variable domain, rest sourced from reference TRBV7-2 and TRBJ1-3, is GAGVSQSPSNKVTEKGKDVELRCDPISGHTALYWYRQSLGQGLEFLIYFQGNSAPDKSGLPSDRFSAERTGGSVSTLTIQRTQQEDSAVYLCASSIRQGSGNTIYFGEGSWLTVV.

This chain links TRBV3-1 (or the pseudogene TRBV3-2) with TRBJ1-2; tentatively, D is TRBD1 (6 bases). V lost 0 bases to trimming and J lost 4 bases, with 9 bases between them. In germline, CDR1 is LGHDT, CDR2 YNNKEL (reference sequence). CDR3 size: 14 residues. CDR3 in amino acids: CASSQDLQGYGYTF. Here the CDR3 DNA reads TGTGCCAGCAGCCAAGATCTACAGGGCTATGGCTACACCTTC.

The rearrangement joins TRBV30 to TRBJ2-1; TRBD1 agrees at 9 bases. Germline values: CDR1 GTSNPN, CDR2 SVGIG (reference sequence). This CDR3 comprises 16 residues. The V gene end was trimmed by 2 bases and the J gene end by 9 bases; junction bases not matched to a gene: 14. CDR3 amino acids: CAWSLSGTGNVGEQFF. The CDR3 DNA follows: TGTGCCTGGAGTCTTTCCGGGACAGGGAATGTCGGTGAGCAGTTCTTC.

The V and J genes are TRBV7-9 and TRBJ1-2, with D perhaps TRBD1 (6 bases). Germline V CDR1 and CDR2: SEHNR, FQNEAQ (reference sequence). Trimming stripped 0 bases from V and 4 bases from J, with 12 bases between. The CDR3 contains 15 residues. The CDR3 region has the DNA TGTGCCAGCAGCTTAGCGCAGGGGTTGGGCTATGGCTACACCTTC. Protein sequence: CASSLAQGLGYGYTF. Together with reference TRBV7-9 and TRBJ1-2, the CDR3 gives the full variable domain: DTGVSQNPRHKITKRGQNVTFRCDPISEHNRLYWYRQTLGQGPEFLTYFQNEAQLEKSRLLSDRFSAERPKGSFSTLEIQRTEQGDSAMYLCASSLAQGLGYGYTFGSGTRLTVV.

This rearrangement joins TRBV2 to TRBJ1-3, with TRBD1 matching over 7 bases. The J segment lost 1 base and the V segment lost 10 bases, leaving 10 bases of the junction unmatched. Germline V gene data show CDR1 as SNHLY and CDR2 as FYNNEI. The CDR3 loop spans 15 amino acids. Here the CDR3 DNA reads TGTGCCACGTACCCCGGGACAGCTTCTGGAAACACCATATATTTT. Encoded protein: CATYPGTASGNTIYF. The full variable domain, rest sourced from reference TRBV2 and TRBJ1-3, is EPEVTQTPSHQVTQMGQEVILRCVPISNHLYFYWYRQILGQKVEFLVSFYNNEISEKSEIFDDQFSVERPDGSNFTLKIRSTKLEDSAMYFCATYPGTASGNTIYFGEGSWLTVV.

The V gene is TRBV9, the J gene TRBJ1-4; TRBD1 matches at 7 bases. V gave up 4 bases and J gave up 8 bases; unmatched junction bases: 11. The germline gives CDR1 SGDLS, CDR2 YYNGEE. The length of the CDR3 is 15 residues. For the CDR3, the DNA is TGTGCCAGCAGCAGTACGGGACAGACTTCAGAAAAACTGTTTTTT. Its protein is CASSSTGQTSEKLFF. The entire variable domain, with the rest obtained from reference TRBV9 and TRBJ1-4, is as follows: DSGVTQTPKHLITATGQRVTLRCSPRSGDLSVYWYQQSLDQGLQFLIQYYNGEERAKGNILERFSAQQFPDLHSELNLSSLELGDSALYFCASSSTGQTSEKLFFGSGTQLSVL.

V usage is TRBV10-3 and J usage is TRBJ1-1; TRBD1 matches at 7 bases. Germline CDR1 is ENHRY and CDR2 is SYGVKD. The CDR3 runs to 14 residues. J gave up 2 bases and V 5 bases, and 5 bases lay outside the gene matches. The CDR3 region has the DNA TGTGCCATCAGTAGGGACAGTCGTAACACTGAAGCTTTCTTT. The encoded protein is CAISRDSRNTEAFF.

The rearrangement uses TRBV5-4 and TRBJ2-1; 12 bases are shared with TRBD2. CDR1 is SGHNT, CDR2 YYREEE, per germline (reference sequence). The CDR3 runs 13 residues. V lost 2 bases to trimming and J lost 15 bases; unmatched junction nucleotides: 6. CDR3 region: CASSFLAGGPRFF. CDR3 bases: TGTGCCAGCAGCTTTCTAGCGGGGGGGCCTCGGTTCTTC.

The genes are TRBV19 and TRBJ2-4; the D gene is possibly TRBD1 (5 bases). The CDR3 runs 18 residues. The V gene lost 5 bases and the J gene lost 3 bases, with 23 bases spanning the gap. CDR1 is LNHDA, CDR2 SQIVND, per germline (reference sequence). The DNA for the CDR3 is TGTGCCAGTAGTCGGGTAGATAGGGGATCGGTTGGCAAAAACATTCAGTACTTC. Translated, it gives CASSRVDRGSVGKNIQYF.

The chain employs TRBV3-1 (or the pseudogene TRBV3-2) and TRBJ2-1; 12 bases map to TRBD2. The CDR3 sequence is 16 residues long. The V segment lost 1 base and the J segment 3 bases; nucleotides outside the gene matches: 1. The germline CDR1 and CDR2 sequences are LGHDT and YNNKEL (reference sequence). CDR3 region: CASSQGLAGVYNEQFF. The CDR3 DNA is TGTGCCAGCAGCCAAGGACTAGCGGGGGTCTACAATGAGCAGTTCTTC.